The clone carrying this TCR beta chain was seen more than once but under ten times. The record originates from a study of blood T cell repertoires in COVID-19. Assay: immunoSEQ multiplex PCR; the TCRdb copy retains only in-frame clones and omits some. The table has fewer than 200,000 clones, 85% to 90% seen once; the top ten hold around 2.7%. The CDR3 extends over 13 amino acids. Per germline, CDR1 SGHVS and CDR2 FQNEAQ. V was shortened by 0 bases and J by 8 bases, with 10 bases between the two germline ends. The J gene is TRBJ1-2, the V gene TRBV7-8, with unresolved D. The TCR was taken from a middle-aged man with active or convalescent COVID-19. The specimen sequenced was peripheral blood. The DNA of the CDR3 is TGTGCCAGCAGCTTAGCTTTCGACAAGGGCTACACCTTC. Its protein is CASSLAFDKGYTF.